Presented here are 27 T cell receptor beta chains from one specimen sequenced in a study of blood T cell repertoires in COVID-19. Sequenced by immunoSEQ multiplex PCR; TCRdb stores in-frame clones only, minus some. This table holds 270,000 or so clones, roughly 90% found once. The sequenced material came from peripheral blood. Every receptor here comes from a woman in her 40s who had recovered from COVID-19.

This rearrangement joins TRBV27 to TRBJ1-4, with 11 bases that match TRBD1. The length of the CDR3 is 16 residues. V was clipped by 0 bases and J by 6 bases; unmatched bases: 3. Germline loops: CDR1 MNHEY, CDR2 SMNVEV (reference sequence). CDR3 loop: CASSLSRDRGDEKLFF. CDR3 nucleotide sequence: TGTGCCAGCAGTTTATCTCGGGACAGGGGGGATGAAAAACTGTTTTTT.

The chain is built from TRBV5-6 and TRBJ2-1; 9 nucleotides align to TRBD1. Unmatched junction bases numbered 2, after V lost 4 bases and J lost 3 bases. The germline V gene encodes CDR1 SGHDT and CDR2 YYEEEE. CDR3 length equals 14 residues. CDR3 in amino acids: CASSPGQGYNEQFF. The CDR3 DNA follows: TGTGCCAGCAGCCCGGGACAGGGCTACAATGAGCAGTTCTTC. The full variable domain, with the rest looked up from reference TRBV5-6 and TRBJ2-1, is DAGVTQSPTHLIKTRGQQVTLRCSPKSGHDTVSWYQQALGQGPQFIFQYYEEEERQRGNFPDRFSGHQFPNYSSELNVNALLLGDSALYLCASSPGQGYNEQFFGPGTRLTVL.

The chain joins TRBV7-2 to TRBJ2-1, with 11 bases fitting TRBD2. Germline V gene sequence: CDR1 SGHTA, CDR2 FQGNSA. This CDR3 has 16 residues. V was clipped by 1 base and J by 9 bases; unmatched bases: 8. CDR3 loop: CASSLGGSGRGTEQFF. Here the CDR3 DNA reads TGTGCCAGCAGCTTAGGGGGTAGCGGGAGGGGAACTGAGCAGTTCTTC.

J is TRBJ1-3 and V is TRBV12-5; 7 positions match TRBD1. The V segment lost 5 bases and the J segment 0 bases; nucleotides outside the gene matches: 7. The CDR3 length is 16 residues. Germline CDR1 reads LGHNT; CDR2 reads FRNRAP. The CDR3 loop reads CASGNRDSVSGNTIYF. In DNA form, the CDR3 reads TGTGCTAGTGGTAACCGGGACAGCGTCTCTGGAAACACCATATATTTT.

The chain carries TRBV14 and TRBJ2-7; D is undetermined. The CDR3 is 12 amino acids. The germline CDR1 and CDR2 sequences are SGHDN and FVKESK. The ends were cut back, 4 bases at V and 2 bases at J, with 6 bases in the middle. The chain's CDR3 is CASSPQTYEQYF. The DNA of the CDR3 is TGTGCCAGCAGCCCGCAGACCTACGAGCAGTACTTC.

This clone was recorded only once. CDR3 DNA: TGTGCCAGCAGCGCCGTACAGGGCGAGGACACTGAAGCTTTCTTT. This sequence encodes CASSAVQGEDTEAFF. The chain links TRBV9 to TRBJ1-1; possible D gene TRBD1, 6 bases. V was trimmed by 3 bases and J by 3 bases, leaving 15 bases between them. CDR3 length: 15 residues. The germline gives CDR1 SGDLS, CDR2 YYNGEE.

The chain combines TRBV9 with TRBJ1-2, with D tentatively TRBD1 (5 bases). Between the trimmed V and J ends, which lost 4 bases and 3 bases, there was a span of 13 bases. The length of the CDR3 is 14 residues. The germline CDR1 and CDR2 sequences are SGDLS and YYNGEE. CDR3 DNA sequence: TGTGCCAGCAGCCCGGGGGGGGGAGACTATGGCTACACCTTC. Translation gives CASSPGGGDYGYTF.

The chain couples TRBV27 to TRBJ1-6; D perhaps matches TRBD1 (6 bases). Germline V gives CDR1 MNHEY, CDR2 SMNVEV (reference sequence). Trimming left V 4 bases short and J 7 bases short, with 14 bases between. The CDR3 is 15 amino acids. DNA for the CDR3: TGTGCCAGCAGTTCAAGACAGGTCGTCAATTCACCCCTCCACTTT. This gives the protein CASSSRQVVNSPLHF.

The genes are TRBV7-8 and TRBJ2-1, with TRBD2 matching over 10 bases. The germline gives CDR1 SGHVS, CDR2 FQNEAQ. The CDR3 consists of 13 residues. The J segment lost 12 bases and the V segment lost 6 bases, leaving 8 bases of the junction unmatched. The CDR3 DNA follows: TGTGCCAGCAGTCTAGCGGGAGAGGACAGGCAGTTCTTC. Protein sequence: CASSLAGEDRQFF.

This clone has a handful of counts. The chain joins TRBV7-3 to TRBJ1-1, with TRBD1 identical over 9 bases. There are 13 residues in the CDR3. Trimming took 3 bases from V and 10 from J; bases not matched to a gene: 6. CDR1 and CDR2 (germline): SGHTA, FQGTGA. In DNA, the CDR3 is TGTGCCAGCAGCTTCGGACAGGGGATGAGAGCTTTCTTT. Its protein is CASSFGQGMRAFF. Drawing the rest from reference TRBV7-3 and TRBJ1-1, the complete variable domain is GAGVSQTPSNKVTEKGKYVELRCDPISGHTALYWYRQSLGQGPEFLIYFQGTGAADDSGLPNDRFFAVRPEGSVSTLKIQRTERGDSAVYLCASSFGQGMRAFFGQGTRLTVV.

The chain employs TRBV4-2 and TRBJ1-1; no clear D. Trimming pared 3 bases from V and 4 bases from J, leaving 9 bases between. The CDR3 is made up of 13 amino acids. Germline V gene data show CDR1 as LGHNA and CDR2 as YNFKEQ. This chain's CDR3 is CASSQGLGTEAFF. CDR3 DNA sequence: TGTGCCAGCAGCCAGGGCTTGGGCACTGAAGCTTTCTTT.

The CDR3 spells CASSPVRTTHNEQFF. CDR3 coding DNA: TGTGCCAGCAGCCCGGTGCGGACTACACACAATGAGCAGTTCTTC. This chain connects TRBV5-5 to TRBJ2-1; weak D call: TRBD2 (6 bases). The germline V and J ends were trimmed by 4 bases and 5 bases, with 16 bases remaining between them. CDR1 is SGHKS and CDR2 is YYEKEE in the germline V gene (reference sequence). The CDR3 sequence is 15 residues long.

This clone was recorded only once. The V call is TRBV7-9, the J call TRBJ1-2; weak D call: TRBD1 (6 bases). Germline values: CDR1 SEHNR, CDR2 FQNEAQ (reference sequence). CDR3 length: 16 amino acids. With 5 bases removed from V and 3 bases from J, the gap between germline ends came to 19 bases. The CDR3 DNA is TGTGCCAGCAGCACCCAGGCCAGGGGTGGCCACTATGGCTACACCTTC. It specifies CASSTQARGGHYGYTF.

Points on this clone: The limits of the CDR3 on the DNA are not certain, so only TCRdb's listed CDR3 is given. The chain recombines TRBV2 with TRBJ2-1; the table's D call, TRBD2, was not checked against the DNA. The CDR3 length is 17 residues, termini included. Looked up from germline, CDR1 is SNHLY and CDR2 is FYNNEI. CDR3 in amino acids: CARPRGGRYECYNEQFF.

This clone was counted many times. The chain has TRBV28 and TRBJ1-2; TRBD1 matches 8 bases. The V gene end was trimmed by 5 bases and the J gene end by 4 bases; junction bases not matched to a gene: 9. Germline V gene sequence: CDR1 MDHEN, CDR2 SYDVKM. The CDR3 sequence is 15 residues long. The CDR3 reads CASSEVGQERYGYTF. CDR3 sequence (DNA): TGTGCCAGCAGTGAGGTGGGACAGGAGCGCTATGGCTACACCTTC.

The chain combines TRBV29-1 with TRBJ2-1, with TRBD2 matching 12 bases. V lost 5 bases and J lost 5; bases outside the gene matches: 10. Germline V gene data show CDR1 as SQVTM and CDR2 as ANQGSEA. CDR3 length: 16 amino acids. The CDR3 region is CSVLGLAGLRDNEQFF. As DNA, the CDR3 is TGCAGCGTTTTAGGACTAGCGGGACTCCGGGACAATGAGCAGTTCTTC.

J is TRBJ1-4 and V is TRBV5-1; 9 bases match TRBD1. Germline CDR1 and CDR2: SGHRS and YFSETQ. The CDR3 spans 14 residues. V lost 4 bases to trimming and J lost 6 bases; unmatched junction nucleotides: 4. In DNA form, the CDR3 reads TGCGCCAGCAGCCTACAGGGGGCCGATGAAAAACTGTTTTTT. It specifies CASSLQGADEKLFF.

The chain employs TRBV12-3 or TRBV12-4 and TRBJ2-3; weak D call: TRBD2 (5 bases). The CDR3 length is 13 residues. This chain's CDR3 is CGVTMRGTDTQYF. CDR3 in DNA: TGTGGCGTTACCATGAGGGGCACAGATACGCAGTATTTT.

The V gene is TRBV12-3 or TRBV12-4, the J gene TRBJ2-2; D might be TRBD1 (6 bases). CDR3 length: 13 amino acids. V gave up 5 bases and J gave up 4 bases, with 8 bases separating them. The CDR3 DNA reads TGTGCCAGCAGTCTACAGGGCACCGGGGAGCTGTTTTTT. This translates into CASSLQGTGELFF.

This rearrangement joins TRBV11-2 to TRBJ2-3; 8 positions match TRBD2. This CDR3 region has 16 residues. The germline gives CDR1 SGHAT, CDR2 FQNNGV. Trimming removed 1 base from V and 1 base from J; junction bases left unmatched: 4. The CDR3 nucleotides read TGTGCCAGCAGCTTAGCCCCACTAGCGGGCACAGATACGCAGTATTTT. This codes for CASSLAPLAGTDTQYF.

In its sample, this clone was seen once. The chain carries TRBV29-1 and TRBJ1-1; D remains ambiguous. Deletions cut 3 bases from V and 11 bases from J, with 7 bases between. The germline V gene encodes CDR1 SQVTM and CDR2 ANQGSEA. This CDR3 spans 9 amino acids. The DNA for the CDR3 is TGCAGCGTTGATAGCGTTGCTTTCTTT. It is translated as CSVDSVAFF.

This sequence joins TRBV19 and TRBJ2-5; 12 nucleotides match TRBD2. Germline V lookup: CDR1 LNHDA, CDR2 SQIVND (reference sequence). The CDR3 consists of 15 residues. The ends lost 6 bases at V and 2 bases at J; junction bases unmatched: 4. The CDR3 sequence: CASRTTSGGQETQYF. Written as DNA, the CDR3 is TGTGCCAGTAGAACGACTAGCGGGGGACAAGAGACCCAGTACTTC.

The chain combines TRBV14 with TRBJ2-7; 11 positions agree with TRBD2. This CDR3 contains 15 residues. Per the germline V gene, CDR1 is SGHDN and CDR2 is FVKESK. V lost 4 bases, J lost 3 bases, and 5 bases stayed unmatched. The CDR3 coding sequence is TGTGCCAGCAGCCCGGGACTAGCGGTGCTCTACGAGCAGTACTTC. Residues: CASSPGLAVLYEQYF. The full variable domain, its missing parts supplied by reference TRBV14 and TRBJ2-7, is EAGVTQFPSHSVIEKGQTVTLRCDPISGHDNLYWYRRVMGKEIKFLLHFVKESKQDESGMPNNRFLAERTGGTYSTLKVQPAELEDSGVYFCASSPGLAVLYEQYFGPGTRLTVT.

V gene TRBV6-5 combines with J gene TRBJ1-6, with TRBD1 identical over 7 bases. Per germline, CDR1 MNHEY and CDR2 SVGAGI. The CDR3 contains 14 residues. The V segment lost 6 bases and the J segment 9 bases; nucleotides outside the gene matches: 8. As DNA, the CDR3 is TGTGCCAGCAGGACCGGGACAGTTGGTTCACCCCTCCACTTT. Its translation is CASRTGTVGSPLHF.

The genes are TRBV9 and TRBJ2-1; a weak D match, TRBD2 (6 bases). The CDR3 is made up of 17 amino acids. The germline V and J ends were trimmed by 4 bases and 0 bases, with 17 bases remaining between them. The germline CDR1 and CDR2 sequences are SGDLS and YYNGEE. The DNA of the CDR3 is TGTGCCAGCAGCACCCGACATAGCGGACCCTCCTACAATGAGCAGTTCTTC. Protein product: CASSTRHSGPSYNEQFF.

The chain couples TRBV3-1 (or the pseudogene TRBV3-2) to TRBJ2-7; D gene ambiguous. The germline gives CDR1 LGHDT, CDR2 YNNKEL (reference sequence). The CDR3 sequence is 13 residues long. Trimming took off 1 base at V and 7 bases at J, with 11 bases between the two ends. CDR3 protein: CASSQGLPSEQYF. In DNA form, the CDR3 reads TGTGCCAGCAGCCAAGGACTCCCGTCGGAGCAGTACTTC.

This sequence joins TRBV19 and TRBJ2-7; 8 bases agree with TRBD2. CDR3 length: 16 amino acids. V shed 3 bases and J 5 bases; nucleotides not matched to a gene: 12. Germline V CDR1 and CDR2: LNHDA, SQIVND (reference sequence). The CDR3 bases are TGTGCCAGTAGTATGATTCCTAGCGGGCAGGTCGACGAGCAGTACTTC. Protein: CASSMIPSGQVDEQYF.